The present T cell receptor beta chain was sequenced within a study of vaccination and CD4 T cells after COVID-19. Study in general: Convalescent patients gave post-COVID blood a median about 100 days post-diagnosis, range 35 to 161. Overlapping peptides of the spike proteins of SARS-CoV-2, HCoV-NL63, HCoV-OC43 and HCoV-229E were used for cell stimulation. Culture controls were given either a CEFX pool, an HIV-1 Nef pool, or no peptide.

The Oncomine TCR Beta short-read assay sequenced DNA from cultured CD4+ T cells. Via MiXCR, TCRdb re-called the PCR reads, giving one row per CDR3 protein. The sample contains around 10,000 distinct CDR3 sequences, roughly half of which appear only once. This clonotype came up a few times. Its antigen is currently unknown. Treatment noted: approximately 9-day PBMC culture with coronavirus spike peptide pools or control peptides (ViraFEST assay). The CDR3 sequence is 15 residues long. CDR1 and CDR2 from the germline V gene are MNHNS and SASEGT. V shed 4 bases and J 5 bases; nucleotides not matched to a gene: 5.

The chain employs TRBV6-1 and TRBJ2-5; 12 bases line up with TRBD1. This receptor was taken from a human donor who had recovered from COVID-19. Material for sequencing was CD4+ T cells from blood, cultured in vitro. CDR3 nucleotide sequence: TGTGCCAGCAGTGTCGGGACAGGGGGCTGGGAGACCCAGTACTTC. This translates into CASSVGTGGWETQYF.